The 30 T cell receptor beta chains reported below all come from one sample, sequenced in a study of human T cells and chemical hapten exposure. Time point described: patch test 1, 2 weeks after DPC sensitization. Treatment meaning: therapeutic diphenylcyclopropenone sensitization with weekly scalp DPC. Unfractionated whole blood yielded the extracted total RNA. TCRdb itself ran the RACE reads through MiXCR, one entry per CDR3 protein. The sample lists roughly 52,000 distinct CDR3 sequences, 8% to 13% occurring once. The sample was whole blood, taken in connection with sensitization to the hapten diphenylcyclopropenone (DPC). These receptor sequences come from a woman between 35 and 50 years old with alopecia areata. Some clones in this sample may be carry-over from other donors' samples.

In its sample, this clonotype was seen a few times. This chain connects TRBV12-3 or TRBV12-4 to TRBJ2-3; tentative D call: TRBD1 (6 bases). The V end lost 5 bases, the J end lost 2 bases, and 20 bases lay between the germline ends. The CDR3 sequence is 17 residues long. Written as DNA, the CDR3 is TGTGCCAGCAGTAGTCCCCTATCGGGACAAACCACAGATACGCAGTATTTT. It yields the protein CASSSPLSGQTTDTQYF.

This clonotype was detected many times. This chain connects TRBV20-1 to TRBJ2-2; no clear D gene. The CDR3 totals 17 residues. From germline, CDR1 is DFQATT and CDR2 SNEGSKA (reference sequence). Between the trimmed V and J ends, which lost 1 base and 4 bases, there was a span of 19 bases. The chain's CDR3 is CSARGSNAGDITGELFF. The CDR3 nucleotides are TGCAGTGCTAGAGGTTCCAATGCAGGTGATATCACCGGGGAGCTGTTTTTT.

V and J are TRBV28 and TRBJ1-1; D is ambiguous. Germline V gene sequence: CDR1 MDHEN, CDR2 SYDVKM. V was trimmed by 7 bases and J by 3 bases, leaving 12 bases between them. The CDR3 sequence is 13 residues long. This chain's CDR3 is CASKRQADTEAFF. The DNA of the CDR3 is TGTGCCAGCAAGAGGCAGGCTGACACTGAAGCTTTCTTT.

The chain recombines TRBV5-1 with TRBJ2-2, with D possibly TRBD2 on 6 matching bases. The V gene's germline CDR1 is SGHRS and CDR2 YFSETQ. Trimming took off 8 bases at V and 0 bases at J, with 14 bases between the two ends. The CDR3 runs 15 residues. CDR3 DNA: TGCGCCAGTTCGAGAGGGACTGCGAACACCGGGGAGCTGTTTTTT. Protein sequence: CASSRGTANTGELFF.

This clonotype was observed a few times. This chain links TRBV10-2 with TRBJ2-3; 9 positions match TRBD2. Trimming took 4 bases from V and 4 from J; bases not matched to a gene: 3. The germline V gene has CDR1 WSHSY and CDR2 SAAADI. CDR3 length: 14 amino acids. The CDR3 sequence is CASSVGGRADTQYF. CDR3 DNA: TGCGCCAGCAGTGTGGGCGGGAGGGCAGATACGCAGTATTTT.

In its sample, this clonotype was seen a few times. The CDR3 sequence is CSAHPSGTGRSPLHF. As DNA, the CDR3 is TGCAGTGCTCACCCTTCCGGGACAGGCCGCTCACCCCTCCACTTT. The V call is TRBV20-1, the J call TRBJ1-6, with 8 bases aligning to TRBD1. Germline loops: CDR1 DFQATT, CDR2 SNEGSKA (reference sequence). The V and J ends lost 5 bases and 10 bases, in that order; junction bases with no gene match: 13. This CDR3 comprises 15 residues.

In DNA, the CDR3 is TGTGCCAGTGGCCGCTCCTTCCAAGAGACCCAGTACTTC. Protein sequence: CASGRSFQETQYF. The rearrangement uses TRBV28 and TRBJ2-5; D is undetermined. Trimming took 9 bases from V and 1 from J, leaving 12 bases between them. CDR1 MDHEN and CDR2 SYDVKM come from the germline V gene. CDR3 size: 13 residues.

The CDR3 DNA reads TGTGCCAGCAGCTTGGGACAGGGGTCCACAGATACGCAGTATTTT. Amino acids: CASSLGQGSTDTQYF. The chain recombines TRBV5-4 with TRBJ2-3, with 8 bases lining up with TRBD1. CDR1 is SGHNT, CDR2 YYREEE, per germline (reference sequence). The J segment lost 2 bases and the V segment lost 0 bases, leaving 2 bases of the junction unmatched. The CDR3 runs to 15 residues.

This clonotype has ten or more counts. The gene calls are TRBV10-2 and TRBJ2-2, with 7 bases that match TRBD2. This CDR3 has 15 amino acids. CDR1 WSHSY and CDR2 SAAADI come from the germline V gene. The V segment lost 0 bases and the J segment 3 bases; nucleotides outside the gene matches: 1. CDR3 DNA sequence: TGCGCCAGCAGTGAGTCTAGCGGGTACACCGGGGAGCTGTTTTTT. This translates into CASSESSGYTGELFF.

The J gene is TRBJ2-1, the V gene TRBV12-3 or TRBV12-4; TRBD2 is a possible D gene (7 bases). Trimming pared 5 bases from V and 8 bases from J, leaving 16 bases between. CDR3 size: 14 residues. The CDR3 nucleotides read TGTGCCAGCAGTCCCGGGGAGGGGGGACATGAGCAGTTCTTC. Its protein product is CASSPGEGGHEQFF.

Many counts were recorded for this clonotype. In nucleotides, the CDR3 is TGTGCCAGCAGCTTCCCATCGAGGAGCGAGCAGTACTTC. Protein sequence: CASSFPSRSEQYF. J is TRBJ2-7 and V is TRBV7-9; D not resolved. Trimming took off 3 bases at V and 6 bases at J, with 12 bases between the two ends. The germline CDR1 and CDR2 sequences are SEHNR and FQNEAQ (reference sequence). The length of the CDR3 is 13 residues.

This clonotype was picked up a small number of times. In nucleotides, the CDR3 is TGCAGTGCTAGCAGGACAGATACGCAGTATTTT. Its protein product is CSASRTDTQYF. The rearrangement uses TRBV20-1 and TRBJ2-3; D unresolved. CDR3 size: 11 residues. V lost 3 bases and J lost 3, with 4 bases in between. Germline CDR1 and CDR2: DFQATT and SNEGSKA (reference sequence).

This clonotype was counted at least ten times. The chain employs TRBV5-1 and TRBJ2-5; 8 bases are a match to TRBD1. The J segment lost 4 bases and the V segment lost 1 base, leaving 6 bases of the junction unmatched. CDR3 size: 15 residues. Germline V gene sequence: CDR1 SGHRS, CDR2 YFSETQ. The CDR3 region is CASSLRQGATETQYF. The CDR3 DNA reads TGCGCCAGCAGCTTGAGGCAGGGGGCGACAGAGACCCAGTACTTC.

This clonotype was recorded many times. The chain has TRBV7-9 and TRBJ1-2; D perhaps matches TRBD1 (5 bases). Deletions cut 4 bases from V and 6 bases from J, with 21 bases between. This CDR3 is built from 16 residues. Germline CDR1 and CDR2: SEHNR and FQNEAQ (reference sequence). The CDR3 sequence: CASSSPGEGGRDGYTF. CDR3 nucleotides: TGTGCCAGCAGCTCCCCGGGGGAGGGAGGGCGCGATGGCTACACCTTC. The whole variable domain, filled in from reference TRBV7-9 and TRBJ1-2, reads DTGVSQNPRHKITKRGQNVTFRCDPISEHNRLYWYRQTLGQGPEFLTYFQNEAQLEKSRLLSDRFSAERPKGSFSTLEIQRTEQGDSAMYLCASSSPGEGGRDGYTFGSGTRLTVV.

This clonotype was recorded at least ten times. This chain links TRBV6-5 with TRBJ1-1; TRBD1 might be the D (6 bases). The CDR3 consists of 14 residues. V dropped 2 bases and J dropped 4 bases, with 11 bases sitting between them. The germline V gene encodes CDR1 MNHEY and CDR2 SVGAGI. CDR3 loop: CASSYGRGGTEAFF. DNA of the CDR3: TGTGCCAGCAGTTACGGGAGGGGGGGCACTGAAGCTTTCTTT.

The chain combines TRBV28 with TRBJ2-1; 7 bases match TRBD2. V was clipped by 2 bases and J by 4 bases; unmatched bases: 20. Germline V gene sequence: CDR1 MDHEN, CDR2 SYDVKM. CDR3 size: 20 residues. Written as DNA, the CDR3 is TGTGCCAGCAGTTTACCCCAAGGACCCGGAAGTGGGGGGGGATACAATGAGCAGTTCTTC. Protein: CASSLPQGPGSGGGYNEQFF.

This chain uses TRBV5-6 with TRBJ2-7; a possible D gene is TRBD2 (6 bases). This CDR3 spans 14 amino acids. V was shortened by 0 bases and J by 6 bases, with 13 bases between the two germline ends. Germline CDR1 is SGHDT and CDR2 is YYEEEE. DNA for the CDR3: TGTGCCAGCAGCTTGGCCCTGATGGGGGGCGAGCAGTACTTC. Translating it yields CASSLALMGGEQYF.

The chain has TRBV28 and TRBJ1-1; D is perhaps TRBD1 (6 bases). Germline CDR1 MDHEN, CDR2 SYDVKM. V dropped 10 bases and J dropped 0 bases, with 6 bases sitting between them. The CDR3 spans 11 residues. The chain's CDR3 is CATGVNTEAFF. The CDR3 nucleotides are TGTGCCACAGGGGTGAACACTGAAGCTTTCTTT.

This clonotype came up many times. The J gene is TRBJ1-3, the V gene TRBV12-3 or TRBV12-4; D is ambiguous. The CDR3 length is 14 residues. V lost 2 bases to trimming and J lost 2 bases, with 7 bases between them. Written as DNA, the CDR3 is TGTGCCAGCAGTTTATGGAGGGCTGGAAACACCATATATTTT. Translated, it gives CASSLWRAGNTIYF.

This clonotype came up many times. The CDR3 nucleotides read TGCAGTGCTAGACTCCGGGACGCTTCTAACTATGGCTACACCTTC. Protein sequence: CSARLRDASNYGYTF. The chain is built from TRBV20-1 and TRBJ1-2; a possible D gene is TRBD1 (5 bases). This CDR3 has 15 amino acids. Germline V lookup: CDR1 DFQATT, CDR2 SNEGSKA (reference sequence). With 2 bases removed from V and 0 bases from J, the gap between germline ends came to 13 bases.

This clonotype has just a few counts. This chain joins TRBV28 and TRBJ2-1; the D gene is possibly TRBD2 (7 bases). Trimming stripped 6 bases from V and 4 bases from J, with 22 bases between. The CDR3 is 17 amino acids. Germline CDR1 MDHEN, CDR2 SYDVKM. The CDR3 is CASSPTWGGAGYNEQFF. The CDR3 bases are TGTGCCAGCAGCCCCACCTGGGGGGGGGCAGGTTACAATGAGCAGTTCTTC. Supplemented by reference TRBV28 and TRBJ2-1, the full variable domain reads DVKVTQSSRYLVKRTGEKVFLECVQDMDHENMFWYRQDPGLGLRLIYFSYDVKMKEKGDIPEGYSVSREKKERFSLILESASTNQTSMYLCASSPTWGGAGYNEQFFGPGTRLTVL.

The chain uses TRBV7-9 and TRBJ1-1; D is unresolved. The CDR3 sequence is 13 residues long. CDR1 and CDR2 (germline): SEHNR, FQNEAQ (reference sequence). Trimming pared 5 bases from V and 4 bases from J, leaving 11 bases between. DNA for the CDR3: TGTGCCAGCAGCCCTTCGCATAGCACTGAAGCTTTCTTT. Encoded protein: CASSPSHSTEAFF.

The V and J genes are TRBV18 and TRBJ2-5; D not resolved. Trimming stripped 6 bases from V and 1 base from J, with 6 bases between. The CDR3 contains 12 residues. Germline V gene lookup returns CDR1 KGHSH and CDR2 LQKENI. The DNA for the CDR3 is TGTGCCAGCTCGCGAACCCAAGAGACCCAGTACTTC. As protein: CASSRTQETQYF.

This clonotype appeared a few times. The V call is TRBV6-2 or TRBV6-3, the J call TRBJ1-5, with 7 positions matching TRBD1. V lost 6 bases to trimming and J lost 5 bases; unmatched junction nucleotides: 7. The CDR3 contains 14 residues. Germline CDR1 MNHEY, CDR2 SVGEGT. DNA for the CDR3: TGTGCCAGCAGCCCAGACAGGGACTATCAGCCCCAGCATTTT. It encodes CASSPDRDYQPQHF.

This clonotype was found many times. The chain uses TRBV11-2 and TRBJ1-1; D gene uncertain. V lost 4 bases to trimming and J lost 1 base, with 16 bases between them. The CDR3 runs 16 residues. CDR1 and CDR2 from the germline V gene are SGHAT and FQNNGV. The CDR3 DNA follows: TGTGCCAGCAGCTCCTATCCCCGGTGGGGGAACACTGAAGCTTTCTTT. Amino acids: CASSSYPRWGNTEAFF.

V is TRBV29-1 and J is TRBJ2-5; D gene uncertain. Per germline, CDR1 SQVTM and CDR2 ANQGSEA. Deletions cut 4 bases from V and 1 base from J, with 19 bases between. CDR3 size: 16 residues. CDR3 in DNA: TGCAGCGTTGCAGGTGTCCCAAATCTCCTCCAAGAGACCCAGTACTTC. It codes for CSVAGVPNLLQETQYF.

The rearrangement uses TRBV12-3 or TRBV12-4 and TRBJ1-1; 10 nucleotides agree with TRBD1. V trimming: 5 bases; J trimming: 3 bases; junction bases outside the gene matches: 3. The CDR3 covers 14 residues. CDR3 amino acids: CASSPGQGYTEAFF. The CDR3 DNA sequence: TGTGCCAGCAGTCCGGGACAGGGGTACACTGAAGCTTTCTTT.

This chain connects TRBV6-5 to TRBJ2-6; no reliable D call. V lost 6 bases and J lost 0, with 12 bases in between. Germline V CDR1 and CDR2: MNHEY, SVGAGI. The CDR3 is 16 residues long. CDR3 in DNA: TGTGCCAGCAGGCCGGAGAGTCCCTCTGGGGCCAACGTCCTGACTTTC. It encodes CASRPESPSGANVLTF.

The chain couples TRBV21-1 to TRBJ1-5; no check of the table's D call, TRBD1, against the DNA was made. TRBV21-1 is a recognized pseudogene. The CDR3 runs to 15 residues. The CDR3 spells CASRLSGLFNQPQHF. In DNA form, the CDR3 reads TGTGCCAGCAGACTGTCAGGGTTATTCAATCAGCCCCAGCATTTT.

This chain joins TRBV5-3 and TRBJ2-5; no definite D call. TRBV5-3 is labeled an ORF, and its function is uncertain. The CDR3 runs to 11 residues. V was clipped by 4 bases and J by 10 bases, with 11 bases between them. CDR3 in amino acids: CARSPARIQYF. DNA of the CDR3: TGTGCCAGAAGCCCCGCCCGGATCCAGTACTTC.